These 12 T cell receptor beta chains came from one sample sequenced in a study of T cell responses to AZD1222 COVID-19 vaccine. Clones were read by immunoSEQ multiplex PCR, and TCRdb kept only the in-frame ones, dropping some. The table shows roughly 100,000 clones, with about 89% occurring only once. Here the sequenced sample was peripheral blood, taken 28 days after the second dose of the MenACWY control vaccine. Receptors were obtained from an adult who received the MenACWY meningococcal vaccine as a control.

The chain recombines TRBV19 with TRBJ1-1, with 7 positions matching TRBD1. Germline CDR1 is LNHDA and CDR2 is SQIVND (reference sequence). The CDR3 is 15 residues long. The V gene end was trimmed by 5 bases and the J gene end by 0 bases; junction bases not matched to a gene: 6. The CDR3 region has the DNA TGTGCCAGTAGTGGATCCGGGACAGTGAACACTGAAGCTTTCTTT. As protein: CASSGSGTVNTEAFF.

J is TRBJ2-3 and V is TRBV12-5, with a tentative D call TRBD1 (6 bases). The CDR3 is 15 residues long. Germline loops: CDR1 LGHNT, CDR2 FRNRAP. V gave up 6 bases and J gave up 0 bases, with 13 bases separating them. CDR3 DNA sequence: TGTGCTAGTGGCATAGGGGGAATTAGCACAGATACGCAGTATTTT. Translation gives CASGIGGISTDTQYF.

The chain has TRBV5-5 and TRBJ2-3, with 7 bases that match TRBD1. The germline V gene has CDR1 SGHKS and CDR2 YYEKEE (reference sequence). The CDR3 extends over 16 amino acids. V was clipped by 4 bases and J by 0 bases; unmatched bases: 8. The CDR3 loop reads CASSTTTGLSTDTQYF. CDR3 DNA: TGTGCCAGCAGCACGACGACAGGGTTAAGCACAGATACGCAGTATTTT. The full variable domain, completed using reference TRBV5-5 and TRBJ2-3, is DAGVTQSPTHLIKTRGQQVTLRCSPISGHKSVSWYQQVLGQGPQFIFQYYEKEERGRGNFPDRFSARQFPNYSSELNVNALLLGDSALYLCASSTTTGLSTDTQYFGPGTRLTVL.

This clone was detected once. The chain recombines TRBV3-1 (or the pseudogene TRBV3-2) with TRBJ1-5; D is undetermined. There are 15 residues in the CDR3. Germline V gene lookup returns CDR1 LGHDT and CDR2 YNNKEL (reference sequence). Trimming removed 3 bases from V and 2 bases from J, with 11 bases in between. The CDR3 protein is CASSHTKTRNQPQHF. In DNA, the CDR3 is TGTGCCAGCAGCCACACAAAGACGCGCAATCAGCCCCAGCATTTT.

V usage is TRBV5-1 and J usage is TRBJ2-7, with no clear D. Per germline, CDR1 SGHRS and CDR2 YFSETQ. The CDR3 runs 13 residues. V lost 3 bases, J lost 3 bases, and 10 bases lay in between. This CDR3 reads CASSSFGDYEQYF. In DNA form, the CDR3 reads TGCGCCAGCAGCTCCTTTGGGGACTACGAGCAGTACTTC.

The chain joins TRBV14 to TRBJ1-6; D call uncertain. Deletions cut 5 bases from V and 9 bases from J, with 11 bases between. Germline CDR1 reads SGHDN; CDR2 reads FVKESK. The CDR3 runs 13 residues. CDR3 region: CASSDQGSSPLHF. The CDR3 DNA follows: TGTGCCAGCAGCGACCAAGGGAGTTCACCCCTCCACTTT.

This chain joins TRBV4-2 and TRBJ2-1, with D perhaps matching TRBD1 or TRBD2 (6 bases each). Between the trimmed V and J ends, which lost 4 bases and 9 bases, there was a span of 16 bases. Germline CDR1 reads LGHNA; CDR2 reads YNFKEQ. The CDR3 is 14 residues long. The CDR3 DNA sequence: TGTGCCAGCAGCCGCGTCCCTAAGGGGGGTGAGCAGTTCTTC. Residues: CASSRVPKGGEQFF.

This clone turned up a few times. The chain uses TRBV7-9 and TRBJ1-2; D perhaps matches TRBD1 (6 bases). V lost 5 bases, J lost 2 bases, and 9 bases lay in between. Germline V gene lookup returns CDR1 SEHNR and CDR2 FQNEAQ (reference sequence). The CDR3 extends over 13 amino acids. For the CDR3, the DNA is TGTGCCAGCAGCCACGGACAGAACTATGGCTACACCTTC. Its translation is CASSHGQNYGYTF.

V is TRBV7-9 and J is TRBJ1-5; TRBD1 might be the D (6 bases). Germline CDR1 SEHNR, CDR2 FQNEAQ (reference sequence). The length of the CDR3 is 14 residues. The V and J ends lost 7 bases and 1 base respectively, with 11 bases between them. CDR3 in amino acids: CASKGQGSNQPQHF. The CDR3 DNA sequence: TGTGCCAGCAAGGGGCAGGGGAGCAATCAGCCCCAGCATTTT.

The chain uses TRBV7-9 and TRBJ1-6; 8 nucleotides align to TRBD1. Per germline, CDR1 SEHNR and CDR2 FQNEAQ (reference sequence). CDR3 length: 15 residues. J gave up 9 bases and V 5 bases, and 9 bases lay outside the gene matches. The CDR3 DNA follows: TGTGCCAGCAGCCCCTACCAGGGGGCCAGTTCACCCCTCCACTTT. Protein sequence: CASSPYQGASSPLHF.

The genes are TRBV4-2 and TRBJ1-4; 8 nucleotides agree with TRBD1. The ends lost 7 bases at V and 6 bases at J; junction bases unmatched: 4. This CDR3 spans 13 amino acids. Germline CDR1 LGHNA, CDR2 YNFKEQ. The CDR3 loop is CASNLDRDEKLFF. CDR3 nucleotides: TGTGCCAGCAACCTGGACAGGGATGAAAAACTGTTTTTT.

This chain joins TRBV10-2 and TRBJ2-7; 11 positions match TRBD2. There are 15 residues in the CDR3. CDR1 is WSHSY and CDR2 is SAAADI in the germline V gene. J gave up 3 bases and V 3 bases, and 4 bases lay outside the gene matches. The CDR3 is CASSDPLAGGYEQYF. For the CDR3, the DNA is TGCGCCAGCAGTGACCCGCTAGCGGGGGGCTACGAGCAGTACTTC.